The 30 T cell receptor beta chains in this list originate from one sample, sequenced in a study of Graves' ophthalmopathy and Graves' hyperthyroidism. As the template, RNA transcripts were used to amplify TCR beta CDR3 regions. A first-round RT-PCR used HTBI primers, followed by a second-round multiplex PCR. A single record per CDR3 protein comes from TCRdb applying MiXCR to the multiplex PCR reads. The repertoire holds over 500,000 distinct CDR3 sequences, with about 20% as singletons. Sequencing was performed on peripheral blood. These receptors originate from a woman between 18 and 29 years old with stable Graves' hyperthyroidism. Some clones in this sample may be carry-over from other donors' samples.

This chain joins TRBV6-1 and TRBJ2-7; D may be TRBD2 (7 bases). Germline CDR1 MNHNS, CDR2 SASEGT. The V and J ends lost 4 bases and 1 base respectively, with 14 bases between them. There are 15 residues in the CDR3. The DNA for the CDR3 is TGTGCCAGCAGTGTGGCGGGGGCGATTTCCTACGAGCAGTACTTC. This gives the protein CASSVAGAISYEQYF.

This clonotype was seen many times. The chain couples TRBV2 to TRBJ2-7, with D perhaps assigned TRBD1 or TRBD2 (5 bases each). V lost 8 bases and J 1 base, leaving 12 bases between the germline ends. This CDR3 is 13 amino acids long. Germline CDR1 reads SNHLY; CDR2 reads FYNNEI. The CDR3 region has the DNA TGTGCCAGCGGGGCGGGTGTTTCCTACGAGCAGTACTTC. This codes for CASGAGVSYEQYF.

This clonotype showed up many times. An end of the junction differs from the germline gene, which may be a read error. The chain employs TRBV7-6 and TRBJ1-5; no reliable D call. CDR1 and CDR2 from the germline V gene are SGHVS and FNYEAQ. This CDR3 comprises 15 residues. This CDR3 is CASSLGDSSGQTQHF. CDR3 in DNA: TGTGCCAGCAGCTTGGGCGATAGCTCGGGTCAGACCCAGCATTTT.

This clonotype came up many times. The CDR3, as DNA: TGCGCCAGCAGCCCTGCCGCCCGGTGCGTCGTTGGCAATCAGCCCCAGCATTTT. Protein product: CASSPAARCVVGNQPQHF. The chain uses TRBV5-1 and TRBJ1-5, with D uncertain. V lost 4 bases and J 2 bases, leaving 22 bases between the germline ends. This CDR3 spans 18 amino acids. The germline CDR1 and CDR2 sequences are SGHRS and YFSETQ.

This clonotype was counted ten times or more. J is TRBJ1-1 and V is TRBV29-1; TRBD1 agrees at 8 bases. V was pared by 8 bases and J by 0 bases, with 20 bases of the junction left unmatched. This CDR3 contains 18 residues. The V gene's germline CDR1 is SQVTM and CDR2 ANQGSEA. CDR3 sequence: CSTDQQDREGAMNTEAFF. The CDR3 DNA sequence: TGCAGCACCGACCAACAGGACAGGGAGGGGGCTATGAACACTGAAGCTTTCTTT.

A word on this clonotype: One end of the junction varies from germline; a read error may be responsible. The CDR3 spells CASGEFLGAKNTGELCF. CDR3 DNA: TGTGCCAGCGGGGAGTTTCTAGGGGCAAAGAACACCGGGGAGCTGTGTTTT. The rearrangement joins TRBV14 to TRBJ2-2; D may correspond to TRBD1 or TRBD2 (5 bases each). The CDR3 has 17 residues. The V gene's germline CDR1 is SGHDN and CDR2 FVKESK.

This clonotype showed up just a few times. J is TRBJ1-2 and V is TRBV6-1; no definite D call. V was clipped by 7 bases and J by 5 bases, with 14 bases between them. CDR3 length: 13 amino acids. Germline assignment: CDR1 MNHNS and CDR2 SASEGT. The CDR3 region is CASIGNGGYGYTF. CDR3 sequence (DNA): TGTGCCAGCATAGGTAACGGCGGGTATGGCTACACCTTC.

The table lists this clonotype with many counts. The gene calls are TRBV7-2 and TRBJ2-7; 7 bases line up with TRBD1. Germline V CDR1 and CDR2: SGHTA, FQGNSA. V dropped 5 bases and J dropped 3; count of bases not matched to a gene: 7. The CDR3 has 14 amino acids. DNA of the CDR3: TGTGCCAGCAGCGTTTCCGGGACAGACTACGAGCAGTACTTC. It translates to CASSVSGTDYEQYF.

This clonotype was seen many times. This chain connects TRBV7-9 to TRBJ1-1, with a tentative D call TRBD1 (6 bases). The germline V gene has CDR1 SEHNR and CDR2 FQNEAQ (reference sequence). V lost 9 bases and J lost 4, with 9 bases in between. The CDR3 runs 11 residues. CDR3 nucleotide sequence: TGTGCCAGTCAGGGGTTCACTGAAGCTTTCTTT. Residues: CASQGFTEAFF.

This clonotype was seen only a few times. CDR3 sequence reads: CASRRGGDTGELFF. The DNA of the CDR3 is TGTGCCAGCAGAAGGGGAGGAGACACCGGGGAGCTGTTTTTT. The gene calls are TRBV12-3 or TRBV12-4 and TRBJ2-2, with D tentatively TRBD2 (6 bases). The CDR3 contains 14 residues. Trimming left V 6 bases short and J 3 bases short, with 11 bases between.

Worth noting for this clonotype: It may be a read error: a sequence one base away is much more abundant. V usage is TRBV11-2 and J usage is TRBJ2-7, with no clear D. The CDR3 has 12 amino acids. Germline CDR1 is SGHAT and CDR2 is FQNNGV. CDR3: CAGSLPVYEQYF. Written as DNA, the CDR3 is TGTGCCGGCAGCTTACCCGTCTACGAGCAGTACTTC.

Ten or more counts support this clonotype. The chain carries TRBV20-1 and TRBJ2-7, with TRBD2 matching 11 bases. The trim removed 6 bases at V and 2 bases at J, leaving 9 bases unmatched. Germline CDR1 and CDR2: DFQATT and SNEGSKA (reference sequence). CDR3 length: 15 residues. CDR3 amino acids: CSALTLAGDPYEQYF. CDR3 sequence (DNA): TGCAGTGCCCTGACACTAGCGGGGGATCCCTACGAGCAGTACTTC.

This chain joins TRBV7-9 and TRBJ2-5; D possibly corresponds to TRBD2 (5 bases). Trimming pared 3 bases from V and 7 bases from J, leaving 9 bases between. The CDR3 consists of 12 residues. Looked up from germline, CDR1 is SEHNR and CDR2 is FQNEAQ (reference sequence). CDR3 nucleotide sequence: TGTGCCAGCAGCTTGGACGCGGGGACCCAGTACTTC. This translates into CASSLDAGTQYF.

The table lists this clonotype with a few counts. The chain combines TRBV5-5 with TRBJ1-5; D uncertain. The CDR3 totals 15 residues. The germline V and J ends were trimmed by 2 bases and 2 bases, with 11 bases remaining between them. Germline CDR1 and CDR2: SGHKS and YYEKEE (reference sequence). CDR3 sequence reads: CASSFSNIRNQPQHF. The CDR3 DNA reads TGTGCCAGCAGCTTTTCGAATATTCGCAATCAGCCCCAGCATTTT.

The chain is built from TRBV30 and TRBJ1-5; D gene unclear. The CDR3 extends over 14 amino acids. Trimming removed 0 bases from V and 2 bases from J, with 8 bases in between. Germline CDR1 and CDR2: GTSNPN and SVGIG (reference sequence). CDR3: CAWSVLEGNQPQHF. The CDR3 coding sequence is TGTGCCTGGAGTGTATTAGAAGGCAATCAGCCCCAGCATTTT.

This clonotype was counted many times. The CDR3 nucleotides read TGTGCCAGCAGCTTATGGGACAAGGAGGGCTACACCTTC. This codes for CASSLWDKEGYTF. The V gene is TRBV7-2, the J gene TRBJ1-2, with D perhaps matching TRBD1 (6 bases). V lost 2 bases to trimming and J lost 8 bases, with 12 bases between them. The CDR3 spans 13 residues. Looked up from germline, CDR1 is SGHTA and CDR2 is FQGNSA.

This clonotype was seen a few times. The CDR3 sequence is CASSQDPGQANSPLHF. CDR3 coding DNA: TGTGCCAGCAGCCAAGATCCAGGGCAAGCTAATTCACCCCTCCACTTT. This chain uses TRBV4-2 with TRBJ1-6, with TRBD1 as a possible D gene (5 bases). This CDR3 is 16 amino acids long. Germline lookup yields CDR1 LGHNA and CDR2 YNFKEQ. The V and J ends lost 0 bases and 6 bases respectively, with 12 bases between them.

This clonotype occurred many times. This chain connects TRBV3-1 to TRBJ1-2; TRBD1 aligns across 12 bases. The junction had 8 bases not matched to a gene; V was cut back by 4 bases and J by 8 bases. Germline V gene data show CDR1 as LGHDT and CDR2 as YNNKEL (reference sequence). CDR3 length: 15 amino acids. CDR3 nucleotide sequence: TGTGCCAGCAGCCTGCCGGGACAGGGGGCAAAAGGCTACACCTTC. Its translation: CASSLPGQGAKGYTF. Filled out from reference TRBV3-1 and TRBJ1-2, the complete variable domain reads DTAVSQTPKYLVTQMGNDKSIKCEQNLGHDTMYWYKQDSKKFLKIMFSYNNKELIINETVPNRFSPKSPDKAHLNLHINSLELGDSAVYFCASSLPGQGAKGYTFGSGTRLTVV.

This clonotype came up many times. The chain uses TRBV30 and TRBJ2-7, with a tentative D call TRBD1 (5 bases). Trimming removed 5 bases from V and 6 bases from J, with 20 bases in between. The CDR3 loop spans 14 amino acids. Germline V CDR1 and CDR2: GTSNPN, SVGIG (reference sequence). DNA for the CDR3: TGTGCCTGGCGCCGACAAGGGGAATCTACCGAGCAGTACTTC. It translates to CAWRRQGESTEQYF.

Remarks on this clonotype: This could be a read error, since a much larger clone is one nucleotide away. The V gene is TRBV28, the J gene TRBJ2-4; 10 bases match TRBD1. The CDR3 extends over 15 amino acids. CDR1 and CDR2 (germline): MDHEN, SYDVKM. CDR3 amino acids: CASSLRGQGKNVQYF. In DNA form, the CDR3 reads TGTGCCAGCAGTTTGAGGGGACAGGGGAAAAACGTTCAGTACTTC.

This clonotype was observed at least ten times. CDR3 DNA sequence: TGTGCCAGCAGTGAGGGGGGACAGCTATACTTCTACGAGCAGTACTTC. Encoded protein: CASSEGGQLYFYEQYF. The V gene is TRBV2, the J gene TRBJ2-7; a possible D gene is TRBD1 (7 bases). The V end was cut by 3 bases, the J end by 3 bases, with 18 bases between. The CDR3 is 16 amino acids. CDR1 is SNHLY, CDR2 FYNNEI, per germline.

In this sample, this clonotype turned up many times. The chain employs TRBV20-1 and TRBJ2-7; D unresolved. This CDR3 region has 14 residues. Trimming removed 0 bases from V and 2 bases from J, with 11 bases in between. The germline gives CDR1 DFQATT, CDR2 SNEGSKA (reference sequence). CDR3 protein: CSARDRIGTYEQYF. For the CDR3, the DNA is TGCAGTGCTAGAGATCGAATAGGAACCTACGAGCAGTACTTC.

This clonotype appeared a few times. The J gene is TRBJ2-5, the V gene TRBV12-3 or TRBV12-4, with D perhaps matching TRBD1 or TRBD2 (6 bases each). This CDR3 spans 14 amino acids. Trimming cost V 1 base and J 5 bases, with 11 bases left between them. The CDR3 loop is CASSLVRGPETQYF. Here the CDR3 DNA reads TGTGCCAGCAGTTTAGTTCGGGGGCCGGAGACCCAGTACTTC.

This clonotype was seen ten or more times. This sequence joins TRBV20-1 and TRBJ2-7; TRBD2 agrees at 8 bases. Germline V lookup: CDR1 DFQATT, CDR2 SNEGSKA (reference sequence). The CDR3 is 20 residues long. V shed 1 base and J 1 base; nucleotides not matched to a gene: 21. The CDR3 nucleotides read TGCAGTGCTAGAGGTTCGAGCGGGAGCACAAAGGGTTCAGAATCCTACGAGCAGTACTTC. Translated: CSARGSSGSTKGSESYEQYF.

This rearrangement joins TRBV30 to TRBJ2-2; 9 nucleotides align to TRBD1. The germline V gene has CDR1 GTSNPN and CDR2 SVGIG (reference sequence). Trimming at V came to 0 bases and at J to 5 bases, leaving 10 bases not matched to a gene. This CDR3 is 17 amino acids long. CDR3 in amino acids: CAWSVRRTGAVTGELFF. The CDR3 DNA sequence: TGTGCCTGGAGTGTACGCCGGACAGGGGCAGTGACCGGGGAGCTGTTTTTT.

This clonotype was seen repeatedly, ten times or more. V gene TRBV18 combines with J gene TRBJ2-7; D gene unclear. CDR3 length equals 14 residues. The V end lost 1 base, the J end lost 3 bases, and 10 bases lay between the germline ends. The germline V gene has CDR1 KGHSH and CDR2 LQKENI. CDR3 loop: CASSPLDNRYEQYF. The CDR3 DNA follows: TGTGCCAGCTCACCACTTGACAACCGCTACGAGCAGTACTTC.

A few counts support this clonotype. This rearrangement joins TRBV20-1 to TRBJ2-5; D remains ambiguous. CDR1 and CDR2 (germline): DFQATT, SNEGSKA (reference sequence). CDR3 length: 15 residues. The V and J ends lost 6 bases and 2 bases respectively, with 19 bases between them. CDR3 DNA sequence: TGCAGTGCCGGAAAGGAGATCCGACGACAAGAGACCCAGTACTTC. Residues: CSAGKEIRRQETQYF.

Concerning this clonotype: Given a much more abundant clone one base away, this may be a read error. The genes are TRBV12-3 or TRBV12-4 and TRBJ2-7; 9 nucleotides line up with TRBD1. This CDR3 contains 14 residues. In DNA, the CDR3 is TGTTCCAGCAGTTTGACAGGGGGAATCTACGAGCAGTACTTC. This gives the protein CSSSLTGGIYEQYF.

This clonotype was seen a handful of times. CDR3 protein: CASRTHSTDTQYF. The CDR3 nucleotides read TGTGCCAGCAGGACCCACAGCACAGATACGCAGTATTTT. The chain uses TRBV6-1 and TRBJ2-3; D is unresolved. This CDR3 contains 13 residues. Trimming cost V 6 bases and J 0 bases, with 7 bases left between them. Germline V gene lookup returns CDR1 MNHNS and CDR2 SASEGT.

V and J are TRBV30 and TRBJ2-5, with a possible D match to TRBD2 (5 bases). There are 13 residues in the CDR3. Germline CDR1 and CDR2: GTSNPN and SVGIG (reference sequence). Trimming removed 2 bases at V and 4 bases at J, with 11 bases between. The DNA for the CDR3 is TGTGCCTGGAGTATAACTAGAAGAGAGACCCAGTACTTC. Its protein product is CAWSITRRETQYF. Looking up the rest from reference TRBV30 and TRBJ2-5 gives the full variable domain: SQTIHQWPATLVQPVGSPLSLECTVEGTSNPNLYWYRQAAGRGLQLLFYSVGIGQISSEVPQNLSASRPQDRQFILSSKKLLLSDSGFYLCAWSITRRETQYFGPGTRLLVL.